This T cell receptor beta chain was recorded in a study of cytomegalovirus exposure and HLA in healthy donors. On the study more broadly: Findings of an earlier analysis included 90 million to 120 million unique TCR beta sequences from 200 million or so T cells.

60 Vbeta and 13 Jbeta primers were used in PCR. Using immunoSEQ multiplex PCR, the repertoire was profiled, and TCRdb retains in-frame clones only, with some absent. Among 150,000 to 200,000 clones listed, 80% were seen once. In the case of this clone: As yet, its antigen is unknown.

Whole-study findings and limits: The study flagged around 150 TCR beta chains as cytomegalovirus-associated. Later analysis showed TCR association rates varying by HLA locus, highest for DRB1 and lowest for HLA-C. One later analysis reportedly identified an Asian-associated ancestry cluster that showed fewer N-insertions than the roughly 720-donor mean.

Trimming removed 4 bases at V and 1 base at J, with 7 bases between. Germline CDR1 and CDR2: GTSNPN and SVGIG (reference sequence). The CDR3 length is 12 residues. The chain combines TRBV30 with TRBJ1-1, with no clear D. The sequenced sample was PBMCs. This TCR was sampled from a man aged 18 to 30 in good health and CMV-seropositive. CDR3 DNA sequence: TGTGCCTGGATGGGCGCGAACACTGAAGCTTTCTTT. As protein: CAWMGANTEAFF.